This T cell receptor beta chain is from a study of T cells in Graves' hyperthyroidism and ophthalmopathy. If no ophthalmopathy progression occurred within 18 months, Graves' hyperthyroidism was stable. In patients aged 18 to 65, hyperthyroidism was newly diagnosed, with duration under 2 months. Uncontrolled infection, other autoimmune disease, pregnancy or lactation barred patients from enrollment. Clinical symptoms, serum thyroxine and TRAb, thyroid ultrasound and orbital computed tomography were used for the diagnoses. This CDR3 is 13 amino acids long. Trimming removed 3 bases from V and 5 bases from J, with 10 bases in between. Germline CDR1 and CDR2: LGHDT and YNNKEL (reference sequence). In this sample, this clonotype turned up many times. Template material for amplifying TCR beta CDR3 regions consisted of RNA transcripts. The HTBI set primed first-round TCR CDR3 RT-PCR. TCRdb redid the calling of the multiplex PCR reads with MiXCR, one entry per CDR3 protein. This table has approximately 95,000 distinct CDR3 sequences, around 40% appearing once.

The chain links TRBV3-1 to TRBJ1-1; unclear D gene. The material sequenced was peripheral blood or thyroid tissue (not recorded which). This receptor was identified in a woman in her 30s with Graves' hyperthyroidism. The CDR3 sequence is CASSQLLETEAFF. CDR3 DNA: TGTGCCAGCAGCCAGCTCTTGGAGACTGAAGCTTTCTTT.